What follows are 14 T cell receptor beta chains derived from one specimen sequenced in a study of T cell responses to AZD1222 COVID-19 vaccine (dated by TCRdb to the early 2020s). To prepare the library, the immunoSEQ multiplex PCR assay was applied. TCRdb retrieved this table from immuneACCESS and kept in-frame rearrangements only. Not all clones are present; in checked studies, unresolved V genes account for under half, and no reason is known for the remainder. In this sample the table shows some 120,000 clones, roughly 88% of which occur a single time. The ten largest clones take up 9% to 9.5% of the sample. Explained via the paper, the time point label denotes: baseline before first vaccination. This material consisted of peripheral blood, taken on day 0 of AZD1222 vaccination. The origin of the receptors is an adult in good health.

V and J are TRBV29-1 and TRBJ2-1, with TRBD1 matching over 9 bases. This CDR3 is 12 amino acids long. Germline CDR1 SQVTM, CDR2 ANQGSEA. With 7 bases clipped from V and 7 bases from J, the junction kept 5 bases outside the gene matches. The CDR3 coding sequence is TGCAGCGGTGAGACAGGGGGGAATGAGCAGTTCTTC. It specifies CSGETGGNEQFF.

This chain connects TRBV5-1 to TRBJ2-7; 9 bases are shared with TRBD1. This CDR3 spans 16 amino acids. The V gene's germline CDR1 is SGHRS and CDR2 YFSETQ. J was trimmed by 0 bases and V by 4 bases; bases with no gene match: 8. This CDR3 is CASSAPTGGVSYEQYF. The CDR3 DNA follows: TGCGCCAGCAGCGCACCTACAGGGGGCGTCTCCTACGAGCAGTACTTC.

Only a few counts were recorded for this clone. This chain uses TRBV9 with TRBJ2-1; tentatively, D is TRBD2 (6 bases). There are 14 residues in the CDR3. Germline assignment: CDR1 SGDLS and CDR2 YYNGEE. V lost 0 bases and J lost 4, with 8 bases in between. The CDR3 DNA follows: TGTGCCAGCAGCGTAGCGGGGGTGTACAATGAGCAGTTCTTC. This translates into CASSVAGVYNEQFF.

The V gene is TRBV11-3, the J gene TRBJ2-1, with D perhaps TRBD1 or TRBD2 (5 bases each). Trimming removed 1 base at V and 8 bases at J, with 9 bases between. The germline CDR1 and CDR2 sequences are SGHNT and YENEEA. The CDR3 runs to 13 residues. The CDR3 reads CASSLGGIDEQFF. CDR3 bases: TGTGCCAGCAGCTTAGGGGGGATAGATGAGCAGTTCTTC.

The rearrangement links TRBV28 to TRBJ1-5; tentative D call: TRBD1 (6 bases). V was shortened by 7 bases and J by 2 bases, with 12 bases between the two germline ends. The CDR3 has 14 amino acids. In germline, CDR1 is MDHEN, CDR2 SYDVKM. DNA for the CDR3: TGTGCCAGCACAGAAAGGACAGGCAATCAGCCCCAGCATTTT. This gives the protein CASTERTGNQPQHF.

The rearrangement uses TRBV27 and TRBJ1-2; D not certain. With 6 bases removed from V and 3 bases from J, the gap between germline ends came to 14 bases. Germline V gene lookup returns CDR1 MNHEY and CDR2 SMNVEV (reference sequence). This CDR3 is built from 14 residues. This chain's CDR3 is CASRTLGSHYGYTF. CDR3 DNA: TGTGCCAGCAGAACACTTGGCAGTCACTATGGCTACACCTTC.

CDR3 DNA sequence: TGTGCCAGTAGTATTGAGCTAGCGGGGGGGACAGATACGCAGTATTTT. Its protein is CASSIELAGGTDTQYF. The chain employs TRBV19 and TRBJ2-3, with 12 bases that match TRBD2. With 3 bases clipped from V and 3 bases from J, the junction kept 4 bases outside the gene matches. The CDR3 has 16 amino acids. Germline loops: CDR1 LNHDA, CDR2 SQIVND (reference sequence).

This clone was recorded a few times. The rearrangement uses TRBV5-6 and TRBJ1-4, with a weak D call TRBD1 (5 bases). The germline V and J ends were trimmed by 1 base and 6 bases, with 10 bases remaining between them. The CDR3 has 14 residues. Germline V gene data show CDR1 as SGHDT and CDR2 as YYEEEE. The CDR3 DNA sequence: TGTGCCAGCAGCTTGAAGGGGCGCGATGAAAAACTGTTTTTT. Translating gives CASSLKGRDEKLFF.

For the CDR3, the DNA is TGTGCCAGCAGTGAAAATTCTGCCAGGTCCGGAAACACCATATATTTT. The encoded protein is CASSENSARSGNTIYF. This chain joins TRBV2 and TRBJ1-3; D call uncertain. Trimming removed 2 bases at V and 4 bases at J, with 15 bases between. Germline V gene lookup returns CDR1 SNHLY and CDR2 FYNNEI. The CDR3 has 16 residues. The full variable domain, its missing parts supplied by reference TRBV2 and TRBJ1-3, is EPEVTQTPSHQVTQMGQEVILRCVPISNHLYFYWYRQILGQKVEFLVSFYNNEISEKSEIFDDQFSVERPDGSNFTLKIRSTKLEDSAMYFCASSENSARSGNTIYFGEGSWLTVV.

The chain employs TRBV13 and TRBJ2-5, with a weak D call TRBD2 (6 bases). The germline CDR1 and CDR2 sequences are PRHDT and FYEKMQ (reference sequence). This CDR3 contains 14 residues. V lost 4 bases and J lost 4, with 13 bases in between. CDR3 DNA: TGTGCCAGCAGCTCTAGGGTGGGACTAGAGACCCAGTACTTC. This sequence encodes CASSSRVGLETQYF.

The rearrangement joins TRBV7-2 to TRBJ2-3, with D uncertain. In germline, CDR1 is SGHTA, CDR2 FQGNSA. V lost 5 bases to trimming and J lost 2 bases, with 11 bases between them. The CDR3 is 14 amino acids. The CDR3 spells CASSAYRLTDTQYF. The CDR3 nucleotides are TGTGCCAGCAGCGCCTACAGACTCACAGATACGCAGTATTTT.

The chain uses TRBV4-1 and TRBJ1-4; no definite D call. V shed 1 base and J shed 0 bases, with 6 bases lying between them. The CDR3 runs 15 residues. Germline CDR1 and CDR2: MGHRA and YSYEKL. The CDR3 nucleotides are TGCGCCAGCAGCCAAGGGAGGGCAACTAATGAAAAACTGTTTTTT. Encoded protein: CASSQGRATNEKLFF.

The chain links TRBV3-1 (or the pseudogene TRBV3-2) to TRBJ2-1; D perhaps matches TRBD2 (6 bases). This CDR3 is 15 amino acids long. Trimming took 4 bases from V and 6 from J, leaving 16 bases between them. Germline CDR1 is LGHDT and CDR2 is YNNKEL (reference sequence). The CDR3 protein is CASSRRRQGGNEQFF. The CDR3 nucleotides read TGTGCCAGCAGCCGCCGTCGGCAGGGAGGCAATGAGCAGTTCTTC.

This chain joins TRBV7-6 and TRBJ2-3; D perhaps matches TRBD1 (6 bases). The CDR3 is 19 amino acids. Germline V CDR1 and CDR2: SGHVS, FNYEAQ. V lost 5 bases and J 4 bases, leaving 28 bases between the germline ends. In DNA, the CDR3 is TGTGCCAGCAGCCCTGGTCAGGCAGGGGTTTTAATAGGCGCAGATACGCAGTATTTT. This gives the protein CASSPGQAGVLIGADTQYF.